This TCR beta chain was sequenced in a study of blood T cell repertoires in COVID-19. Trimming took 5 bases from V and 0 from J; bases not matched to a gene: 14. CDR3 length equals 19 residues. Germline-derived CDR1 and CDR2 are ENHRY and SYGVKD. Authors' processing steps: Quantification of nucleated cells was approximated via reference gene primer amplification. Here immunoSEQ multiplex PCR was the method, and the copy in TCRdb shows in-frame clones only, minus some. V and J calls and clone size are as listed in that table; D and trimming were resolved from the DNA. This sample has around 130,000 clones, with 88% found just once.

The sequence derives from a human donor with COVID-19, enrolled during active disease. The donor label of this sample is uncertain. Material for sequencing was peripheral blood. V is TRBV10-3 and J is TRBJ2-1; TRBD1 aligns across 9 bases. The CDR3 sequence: CAISTGQGGPSRSYNEQFF. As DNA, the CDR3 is TGTGCCATCAGTACGGGACAGGGAGGACCTAGTCGCTCCTACAATGAGCAGTTCTTC.